The clone carrying this T cell receptor (beta chain) was observed a few times. What it binds is unknown. These data belong to a study of T cell repertoires in cytomegalovirus infection. As for the study in general: It was the public TCR beta signatures that indicated both CMV infection and matching HLA type. Study observations and caveats: The ex vivo response was dominated by HLA-C-restricted CMV-specific TCR beta clonotypes.

TCRdb recomputed calls from the reads with MiXCR, one row per CDR3 protein. The profile shows 350,000 to 450,000 distinct CDR3 sequences, around 18% of them singletons. The CDR3 covers 14 residues. V lost 4 bases, J lost 12 bases, and 19 bases lay in between. Germline V lookup: CDR1 MGHRA, CDR2 YSYEKL. The receptor was isolated from a human donor in good health (CMV status not recorded). Some clones in this sample may be carry-over from other donors' samples. V is TRBV4-1 and J is TRBJ2-1, with unresolved D. What was sequenced was PBMCs. The CDR3 loop is CASSPTSRRSVQFF. The CDR3 coding sequence is TGCGCCAGCAGCCCCACCTCCCGTAGGTCGGTGCAGTTCTTC.